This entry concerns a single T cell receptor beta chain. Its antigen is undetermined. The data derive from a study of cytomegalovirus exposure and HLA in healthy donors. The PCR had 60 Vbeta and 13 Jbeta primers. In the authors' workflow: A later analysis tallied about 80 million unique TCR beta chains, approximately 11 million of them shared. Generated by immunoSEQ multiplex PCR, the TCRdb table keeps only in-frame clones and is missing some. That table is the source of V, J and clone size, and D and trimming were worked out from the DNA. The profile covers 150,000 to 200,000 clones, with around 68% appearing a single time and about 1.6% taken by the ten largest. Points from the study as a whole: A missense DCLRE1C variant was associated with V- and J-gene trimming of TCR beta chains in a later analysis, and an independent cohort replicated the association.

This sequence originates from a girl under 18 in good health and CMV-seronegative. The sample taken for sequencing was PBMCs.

CDR3 protein: CASRFYGRDEQFF. Written as DNA, the CDR3 is TGTGCCAGCAGATTTTACGGCCGGGATGAGCAGTTCTTC. The chain has TRBV27 and TRBJ2-1; D call uncertain. CDR3 length: 13 amino acids. Germline CDR1 reads MNHEY; CDR2 reads SMNVEV (reference sequence). Trimming shortened V by 6 bases and J by 8 bases, and 14 bases separated the two germline ends.